These T cell receptor beta chains were read from a single sample in a study of cytomegalovirus exposure and HLA in healthy donors. Profiled with immunoSEQ multiplex PCR; TCRdb holds only in-frame clones, not every one. Found here are under 200,000 clones, 60% to 80% of them singletons; the top ten hold around 2.8%. Sequenced: PBMCs. All receptors come from a woman aged 35 to 49 in good health and CMV-seropositive. Both conserved end residues are part of each CDR3. Each record gives: D gene, clone size, V gene, J gene, CDR3 protein, CDR3 DNA. A D gene is named only where the DNA matches it firmly. The size field is filled for only some rows; it gives once, few, many or a size class.

-	few	TRBV9	TRBJ2-7	CASSVDPGSRTYEQYF	TGTGCCAGCAGCGTTGACCCGGGTTCTAGAACCTACGAGCAGTACTTC
TRBD1	-	TRBV10-2	TRBJ2-1	CASRPGQGWDEQFF	TGCGCCAGCAGACCGGGACAGGGGTGGGATGAGCAGTTCTTC
TRBD1	few	TRBV5-1	TRBJ1-1	CASSTGGGVTEAFF	TGCGCCAGTTCGACAGGGGGTGGGGTCACTGAAGCTTTCTTT
-	once	TRBV6-5	TRBJ2-2	CASSSRGPNTGELFF	TGTGCCAGCAGTTCACGAGGGCCGAACACCGGGGAGCTGTTTTTT
-	few	TRBV25-1	TRBJ2-1	CASGTTTNEQFF	TGTGCCAGTGGGACAACTACCAATGAGCAGTTCTTC
-	-	TRBV9	TRBJ2-3	CASSVWATDTQYF	TGTGCCAGCAGCGTATGGGCCACAGATACGCAGTATTTT
TRBD2	-	TRBV6-5	TRBJ2-7	CASSYEAGTTYEQYF	TGTGCCAGCAGTTACGAGGCAGGGACTACCTACGAGCAGTACTTC
TRBD1	-	TRBV2	TRBJ2-5	CASEGQAMMAQYF	TGTGCCAGCGAGGGACAGGCAATGATGGCCCAGTACTTC
-	-	TRBV30	TRBJ2-2	CAWSVRARGTGELFF	TGTGCCTGGAGTGTACGGGCTAGGGGGACCGGGGAGCTGTTTTTT
-	-	TRBV11-2	TRBJ1-2	CASSLGAEIYGYTF	TGTGCCAGCAGCTTAGGTGCGGAAATCTATGGCTACACCTTC
TRBD2	few	TRBV5-1	TRBJ2-5	CASSLALAGAGETQYF	TGCGCCAGCAGCTTGGCGCTAGCGGGGGCCGGAGAGACCCAGTACTTC
-	-	TRBV6-1	TRBJ2-7	CASSGLRMPYEQYF	TGTGCCAGCAGTGGCCTCAGGATGCCCTACGAGCAGTACTTC
TRBD2	-	TRBV7-2	TRBJ2-7	CASSRTSGAISYEQYF	TGTGCCAGCAGCCGGACTAGCGGGGCGATCTCCTACGAGCAGTACTTC
-	-	TRBV18	TRBJ2-5	CASSPSWTEQETQYF	TGTGCCAGCTCACCAAGTTGGACAGAGCAAGAGACCCAGTACTTC
-	-	TRBV7-9	TRBJ1-1	CASSIGQLNTEAFF	TGTGCCAGCAGCATCGGACAGCTAAACACTGAAGCTTTCTTT
-	-	TRBV7-9	TRBJ2-7	CASSLGGGNEQYF	TGTGCCAGCAGCTTGGGTGGGGGGAACGAGCAGTACTTC
TRBD1	-	TRBV7-8	TRBJ1-2	CASSEGQGSYHGYTF	TGTGCCAGCAGCGAAGGACAGGGCTCCTATCATGGCTACACCTTC